The rows below give T cell receptor beta chains drawn from one sample of a study of Ad26.COV2.S vaccination and SARS-CoV-2 variants. Measured with immunoSEQ multiplex PCR; TCRdb has only the in-frame clones, and not every one. The table shows about 470,000 clones, with around 91% occurring only once. The sequencing here drew on peripheral blood, taken in a trial of Ad26.COV2.S vaccine versus placebo. These receptors were obtained from a person between 18 and 65 years old who received the Ad26.COV2.S COVID-19 vaccine or a placebo. Both conserved end residues are part of each CDR3. The D gene is left open where the match is weak. Clone sizes are given selectively: once, few, many, or a class where the clone is expanded.

j_call d_call v_call clone_size cdr3_nt cdr3_aa
TRBJ2-1 - TRBV5-4 - TGTGCCAGCAGCTTGGCCCCAGGATCCTCCTACAATGAGCAGTTCTTC CASSLAPGSSYNEQFF
TRBJ1-5 - TRBV6-1 - TGTGCCAGCAGTGAGATCCCCCGTCAGCCCCAGCATTTT CASSEIPRQPQHF
TRBJ2-7 - TRBV5-1 - TGCGCCAGCAGCTTGGGGCGACTAGGCTGGTACGAGCAGTACTTC CASSLGRLGWYEQYF
TRBJ2-1 TRBD2 TRBV11-3 - TGTGCCAGCAGCTTAGGTCCAGCGGGAGGGTACAATGAGCAGTTCTTC CASSLGPAGGYNEQFF
TRBJ2-6 TRBD1 TRBV7-2 - TGTGCCAGCAGCGGCCACCGGGACAGGGGGCACGGGGCCAACGTCCTGACTTTC CASSGHRDRGHGANVLTF
TRBJ1-1 - TRBV7-6 - TGTGCCAGCAGCTTAGGATCCAGGGGCATGAACACTGAAGCTTTCTTT CASSLGSRGMNTEAFF
TRBJ1-2 - TRBV7-9 - TGTGCCAGCAGCTTGTCTAACTATGGCTACACCTTC CASSLSNYGYTF
TRBJ1-5 TRBD1 TRBV10-1 - TGCGCCAGCAGTGAATGGGACAGGGGGCGGTCTTGCGATCAGCCCCAGCATTTT CASSEWDRGRSCDQPQHF
TRBJ2-2 - TRBV10-3 - TGTGCCATCAGTGAAAGGGGGACGAACACCGGGGAGCTGTTTTTT CAISERGTNTGELFF
TRBJ2-1 - TRBV19 - TGTGCCAGTACGGGACTTTACAATGAGCAGTTCTTC CASTGLYNEQFF
TRBJ2-3 TRBD1 TRBV7-2 - TGTGCCAGCAGCTACGACAGGGCCCCAGATACGCAGTATTTT CASSYDRAPDTQYF
TRBJ1-5 - TRBV7-2 - TGTGCCAGCAGCATGGACAGCAATCAGCCCCAGCATTTT CASSMDSNQPQHF
TRBJ2-7 TRBD1 TRBV30 - TGTGCCTGGGGTCCCGGGACAGGGATCCACGAGCAGTACTTC CAWGPGTGIHEQYF
TRBJ2-1 TRBD2 TRBV5-1 - TGCGCCAGCAGCTTGGCGGGAGGGCCGTTCCATGAGCAGTTCTTC CASSLAGGPFHEQFF
TRBJ1-6 TRBD1 TRBV14 - TGTGCCAGCAGCCCCTTAGTTCAGGGGGCCCTCCACTTT CASSPLVQGALHF
TRBJ2-2 TRBD2 TRBV4-2 - TGTGCCAGCAGCCAAGATCCCCTAGCGGGAGGTTCAGGCACCGGGGAGCTGTTTTTT CASSQDPLAGGSGTGELFF
TRBJ2-1 TRBD2 TRBV7-8 few TGTGCCAGCAGCTTCTCGAATCGCGGGAGCTCCTACAATGAGCAGTTCTTC CASSFSNRGSSYNEQFF
TRBJ2-7 - TRBV11-2 - TGTGCCAGCAGCGCCGAGCTTTATGACGAGCAGTACTTC CASSAELYDEQYF
TRBJ1-1 - TRBV2 - TGTGCCAGCTTTCTCCTGCAGGGCACCACTGAAGCTTTCTTT CASFLLQGTTEAFF
TRBJ1-2 - TRBV4-3 - TGCGCCAGCAGCCCCAACCCCCGTGGCGAGTATGGCTACACCTTC CASSPNPRGEYGYTF
TRBJ2-7 TRBD1 TRBV7-3 - TGTGCCAGCAGCTTAAAGGGACAGGGCAAGCAGTACTTC CASSLKGQGKQYF
TRBJ2-5 - TRBV24-1 - TGTGCCACCAGTGAGCAAGGGGTGGAGACCCAGTACTTC CATSEQGVETQYF
TRBJ1-2 - TRBV9 - TGTGCCAGCAGCGACCGTGGACCGAACAATGGCTACACCTTC CASSDRGPNNGYTF
TRBJ2-1 - TRBV4-2 - TGTGCCAGCAGCCAAGATCAGCGACGGGAGTCCTCGAATGAGCAGTTCTTC CASSQDQRRESSNEQFF
TRBJ1-3 - TRBV6-1 - TGTGCCAGCAGTGAAGAGGGAAGCTCTGGAAACACCATATATTTT CASSEEGSSGNTIYF
TRBJ1-1 - TRBV12-3/TRBV12-4 - TGTGCCAGAGATCCCCCTGAAGCTTTCTTT CARDPPEAFF
TRBJ2-7 - TRBV4-2 once TGTGCCAGCAGCCAACCGGGGACGGCGACCTACGAGCAGTACTTC CASSQPGTATYEQYF
TRBJ1-1 - TRBV15 - TGTGCCACCAGCAGCCTTGACAAGAACACTGAAGCTTTCTTT CATSSLDKNTEAFF
TRBJ2-7 TRBD1 TRBV5-1 - TGCGCCAGCAGCCTCACTGGACAGGGGGTTTACGAGCAGTACTTC CASSLTGQGVYEQYF
TRBJ2-3 - TRBV25-1 once TGTGCCAGCAGTGAGTGGGACAGCACAGATACGCAGTATTTT CASSEWDSTDTQYF
TRBJ1-5 TRBD1 TRBV7-6 - TGTGCCAGCAGCTTAGGCCCGGGACAGAATCAGCCCCAGCATTTT CASSLGPGQNQPQHF
TRBJ2-5 TRBD2 TRBV19 - TGTGCCAGTAGTAGGTTAGCGGGAGAAGGAGAGGAGACCCAGTACTTC CASSRLAGEGEETQYF
TRBJ2-7 TRBD2 TRBV5-6 - TGTGCCAGCAGCTTCCCTAGCGGGGAGCAGTACTTC CASSFPSGEQYF
TRBJ2-4 - TRBV15 - TGTGCCACCAGCAGGGAGCAGGGGGCCAAAAACATTCAGTACTTC CATSREQGAKNIQYF
TRBJ1-1 - TRBV27 - TGTGCCAGCAGTTACAGGGAACGGGCTGAAGCTTTCTTT CASSYRERAEAFF
TRBJ2-1 - TRBV5-1 - TGCGCCAGCAGCTTGGAGGACCATGAGCAGTTCTTC CASSLEDHEQFF
TRBJ2-6 - TRBV6-1 - TGTGCCAGCAGTGAAGGTGAAGGGCCTGGTTACTCTGGGGCCAACGTCCTGACTTTC CASSEGEGPGYSGANVLTF
TRBJ2-7 TRBD2 TRBV6-5 - TGTGCCAGCAAAACTAGCGGGACTGTTGAGCAGTACTTC CASKTSGTVEQYF
TRBJ2-5 TRBD2 TRBV7-2 - TGTGCCAGCAGCTTAAGGACTAGCGGGAGGGCCGTAGAGACCCAGTACTTC CASSLRTSGRAVETQYF
TRBJ2-1 - TRBV6-5 - TGTGCCAGCAGTTACTCTGTCAGTTTGGCGGGTGAGCAGTTCTTC CASSYSVSLAGEQFF
TRBJ2-3 TRBD2 TRBV30 - TGTGCCTGGATTTTTAGCGGGAGTACAGATACGCAGTATTTT CAWIFSGSTDTQYF
TRBJ1-2 - TRBV7-2 few TGTGCCAGCAGCTTAGCTCCCCAAACAGGGCTGGTCTATGGCTACACCTTC CASSLAPQTGLVYGYTF
TRBJ1-1 - TRBV7-9 - TGTGCCAGCAGCATCGGGAACGCTGAAGCTTTCTTT CASSIGNAEAFF
TRBJ2-5 - TRBV6-5 - TGTGCCAGCAGTACCCAAGAGACCCAGTACTTC CASSTQETQYF
TRBJ2-1 TRBD1 TRBV7-2 - TGTGCCAGCAGCGCGTCTCGGGACAGAGCGCTTGTGGAGCAGTTCTTC CASSASRDRALVEQFF
TRBJ2-3 TRBD2 TRBV10-3 - TGTGCCATCAGTGAATCGGGAGCGGGGGCAGATACGCAGTATTTT CAISESGAGADTQYF
TRBJ1-6 - TRBV6-6 - TGTGCCTCAGTAAACTGGGGAAATTCACCCCTCCACTTT CASVNWGNSPLHF
TRBJ2-7 TRBD2 TRBV29-1 once TGCAGCGTTGGGGGTCGCGGACTAGCGGGGTCGATCTACGAGCAGTACTTC CSVGGRGLAGSIYEQYF
TRBJ2-7 - TRBV14 - TGTGCCAGCAGCCACTGGATGGGAGCTAACTCCTACGAGCAGTACTTC CASSHWMGANSYEQYF
TRBJ1-2 - TRBV28 - TGTGCCAGCAGCCACCTGTGGGGGGACTATGGCTACACCTTC CASSHLWGDYGYTF
TRBJ2-1 - TRBV11-1 - TGTGCCAGCAGCTTTGGCTACAGGGAGCAGTTCTTC CASSFGYREQFF